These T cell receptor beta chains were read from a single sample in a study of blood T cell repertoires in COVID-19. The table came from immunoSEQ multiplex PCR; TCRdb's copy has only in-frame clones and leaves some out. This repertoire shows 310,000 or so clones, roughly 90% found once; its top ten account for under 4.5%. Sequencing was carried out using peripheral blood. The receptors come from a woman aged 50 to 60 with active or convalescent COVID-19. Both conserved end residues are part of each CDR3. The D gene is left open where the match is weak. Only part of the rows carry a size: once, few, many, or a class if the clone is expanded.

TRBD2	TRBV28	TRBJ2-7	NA	CASSLAGLAGSYEQYF	TGTGCCAGCAGTTTGGCTGGACTAGCGGGGTCCTACGAGCAGTACTTC
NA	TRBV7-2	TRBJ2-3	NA	CASEIRPGAYDTQYF	TGTGCCAGCGAAATAAGACCGGGAGCGTACGATACGCAGTATTTT
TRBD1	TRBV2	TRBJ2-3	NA	CASRETGAHTDTQYF	TGTGCCAGCAGAGAGACAGGGGCCCACACAGATACGCAGTATTTT
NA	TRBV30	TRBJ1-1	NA	CAWNLRLNTEAFF	TGTGCCTGGAACTTGAGGTTAAACACTGAAGCTTTCTTT
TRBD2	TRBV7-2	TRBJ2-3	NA	CASSLELSGRADTQYF	TGTGCCAGCAGCTTAGAGCTTAGCGGGAGGGCAGATACGCAGTATTTT
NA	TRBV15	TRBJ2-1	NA	CATSRDRGGTYNEQFF	TGTGCCACCAGCAGAGATCGTGGCGGGACCTACAATGAGCAGTTCTTC
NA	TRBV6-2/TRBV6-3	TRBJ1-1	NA	CASSRGGETEAFF	TGTGCCAGCAGCCGTGGGGGCGAAACTGAAGCTTTCTTT
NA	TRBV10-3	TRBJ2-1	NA	CAISEFQGRNEQFF	TGTGCCATCAGTGAGTTCCAGGGTCGGAATGAGCAGTTCTTC
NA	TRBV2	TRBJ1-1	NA	CASRVTGGGTEAFF	TGTGCCAGCAGGGTAACAGGTGGTGGCACTGAAGCTTTCTTT
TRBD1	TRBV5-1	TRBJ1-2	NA	CASSSTGGGYGYTF	TGCGCCAGCAGCTCGACAGGGGGCGGATATGGCTACACCTTC
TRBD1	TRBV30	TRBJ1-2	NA	CAFNLQGGYGYTF	TGTGCCTTCAACCTACAGGGGGGCTATGGCTACACCTTC
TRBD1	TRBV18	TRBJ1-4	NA	CASSPLQGTNEKLFF	TGTGCCAGCTCACCATTACAGGGGACTAATGAAAAACTGTTTTTT
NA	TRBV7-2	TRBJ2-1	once	CASSLPAGNEQFF	TGTGCCAGCAGCTTACCCGCGGGCAATGAGCAGTTCTTC
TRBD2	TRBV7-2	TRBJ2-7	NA	CASSPGLAGPYEQYF	TGTGCCAGCAGCCCCGGACTAGCGGGCCCCTACGAGCAGTACTTC
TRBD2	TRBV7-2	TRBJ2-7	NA	CASSLALWTSTNYEQYF	TGTGCCAGCAGCTTAGCACTTTGGACTAGCACCAACTACGAGCAGTACTTC
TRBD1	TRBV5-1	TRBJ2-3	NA	CASSWTGDTDTQYF	TGCGCCAGCAGCTGGACAGGGGACACAGATACGCAGTATTTT
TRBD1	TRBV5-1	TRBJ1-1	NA	CASSDGTVKNTEAFF	TGCGCCAGCAGCGATGGGACAGTAAAGAACACTGAAGCTTTCTTT